This TCR beta chain was captured by sequencing in a study of blood T cell repertoires in COVID-19. For the study at large: Both acute and convalescent COVID-19 samples were obtained from the United States, Italy and Spain.

Data came from immunoSEQ multiplex PCR; TCRdb stores just in-frame clones and leaves some out. In the table there are about 100,000 clones, 86% of which are singletons. The CDR3 extends over 13 amino acids. V gave up 11 bases and J gave up 1 base; unmatched junction bases: 7. Germline assignment: CDR1 MNHEY and CDR2 SVGAGI. The receptor's source is a woman aged 60-70 years in a cohort sampled during active or convalescent COVID-19. The sequencing input was peripheral blood. J is TRBJ1-2 and V is TRBV6-5, with 7 bases fitting TRBD1. The CDR3 is CAGRDRVNYGYTF. CDR3 DNA sequence: TGTGCCGGTCGGGACAGAGTTAACTATGGCTACACCTTC.